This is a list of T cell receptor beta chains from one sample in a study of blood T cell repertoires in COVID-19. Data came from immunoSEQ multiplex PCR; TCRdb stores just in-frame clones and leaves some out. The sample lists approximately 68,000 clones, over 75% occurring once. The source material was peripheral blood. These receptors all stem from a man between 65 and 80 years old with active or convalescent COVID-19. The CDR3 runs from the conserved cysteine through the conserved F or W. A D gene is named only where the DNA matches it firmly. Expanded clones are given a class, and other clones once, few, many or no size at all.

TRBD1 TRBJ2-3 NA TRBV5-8 CASSRGQVSTDTQYF TGTGCCAGCAGCCGGGGACAGGTCAGCACAGATACGCAGTATTTT
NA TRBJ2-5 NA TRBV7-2 CASTPTRQETQYF TGTGCCAGCACCCCGACTAGGCAAGAGACCCAGTACTTC
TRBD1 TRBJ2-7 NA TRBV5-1 CASRWDRGSTYEQYF TGCGCCAGCAGGTGGGACAGGGGATCGACCTACGAGCAGTACTTC
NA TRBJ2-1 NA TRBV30 CAWRIIYRSDEQFF TGTGCCTGGAGAATCATCTACAGGAGCGATGAGCAGTTCTTC
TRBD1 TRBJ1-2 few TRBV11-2 CASSLDLGTGGVGYTF TGTGCCAGCAGCTTAGATCTGGGGACAGGGGGCGTTGGCTACACCTTC
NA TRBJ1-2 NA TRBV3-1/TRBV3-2 CASSQGRGYGYTF TGTGCCAGCAGCCAAGGCAGGGGCTATGGCTACACCTTC
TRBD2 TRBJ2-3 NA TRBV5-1 CASSLGSGTTSTDTQYF TGCGCCAGCAGCTTGGGGAGCGGGACCACAAGCACAGATACGCAGTATTTT
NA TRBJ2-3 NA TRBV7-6 CASSLLSGGSTDTQYF TGTGCCAGCAGCTTGCTTAGCGGAGGGAGCACAGATACGCAGTATTTT
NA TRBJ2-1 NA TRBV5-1 CASSSQSTSYNEQFF TGCGCCAGCAGCTCTCAAAGCACCTCCTACAATGAGCAGTTCTTC
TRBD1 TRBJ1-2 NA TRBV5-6 CASSLGQGGARYTF TGTGCCAGCAGCTTGGGACAGGGGGGCGCTCGCTACACCTTC
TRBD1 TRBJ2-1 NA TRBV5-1 CASSLGQGAAMDEQFF TGCGCCAGCAGCTTGGGACAGGGGGCAGCAATGGATGAGCAGTTCTTC
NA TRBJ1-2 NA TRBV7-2 CASTTSGNRNYGYTF TGTGCCAGCACTACAAGCGGGAACCGTAACTATGGCTACACCTTC
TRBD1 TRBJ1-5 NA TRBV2 CASSGQGPNQPQHF TGTGCCAGCAGCGGACAGGGTCCGAATCAGCCCCAGCATTTT
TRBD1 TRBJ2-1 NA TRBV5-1 CASTFGQGVHNEQFF TGCGCCAGCACCTTCGGACAGGGGGTGCACAATGAGCAGTTCTTC
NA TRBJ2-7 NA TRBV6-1 CASSSEGAGEQYF TGTGCCAGCAGTTCGGAGGGGGCGGGGGAGCAGTACTTC
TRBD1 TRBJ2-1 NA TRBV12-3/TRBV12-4 CASSFRTGDEQFF TGTGCCAGCAGTTTCAGGACAGGGGATGAGCAGTTCTTC
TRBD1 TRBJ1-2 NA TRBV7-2 CASSFYGQAYGYTF TGTGCCAGCAGCTTTTACGGACAGGCCTATGGCTACACCTTC
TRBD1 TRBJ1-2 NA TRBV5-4 CASSPGGGTGGRNYGYTF TGTGCCAGCAGCCCCGGGGGCGGGACAGGGGGCCGAAACTATGGCTACACCTTC
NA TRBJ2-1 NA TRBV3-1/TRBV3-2 CASSQGVGGSYNEQFF TGTGCCAGCAGCCAAGGGGTGGGAGGCTCCTACAATGAGCAGTTCTTC
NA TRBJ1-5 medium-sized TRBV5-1 CASSLEGASNQPQHF TGCGCCAGCAGCTTGGAAGGGGCAAGCAATCAGCCCCAGCATTTT
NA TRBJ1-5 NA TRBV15 CATSRDRAGNQPQHF TGTGCCACCAGCAGAGACCGAGCGGGCAATCAGCCCCAGCATTTT
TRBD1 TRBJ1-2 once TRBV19 CASSPGGWSYGYTF TGTGCCAGTAGTCCAGGGGGTTGGAGCTATGGCTACACCTTC
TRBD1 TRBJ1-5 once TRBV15 CATSGTGGEQPQHF TGTGCCACCAGCGGGACAGGGGGCGAGCAGCCCCAGCATTTT
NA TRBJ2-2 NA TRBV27 CASSLPVPGELFF TGTGCCAGCAGTTTACCAGTACCCGGGGAGCTGTTTTTT
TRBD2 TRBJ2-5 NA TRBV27 CASSSLLAGRGETQYF TGTGCCAGCAGTTCTCTACTAGCGGGAAGGGGAGAGACCCAGTACTTC
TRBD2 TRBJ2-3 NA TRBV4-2 CASSRSPGGGDTQYF TGTGCCAGCAGCCGATCCCCGGGGGGGGGTGATACGCAGTATTTT
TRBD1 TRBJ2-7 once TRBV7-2 CASSPRTGTYEQYF TGTGCCAGCAGCCCTAGGACAGGGACCTACGAGCAGTACTTC
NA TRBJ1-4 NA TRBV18 CASSPPYSTNEKLFF TGTGCCAGCTCACCACCTTACTCAACTAATGAAAAACTGTTTTTT
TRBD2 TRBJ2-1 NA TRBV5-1 CASRLGLAGGISYNEQFF TGCGCCAGCAGACTGGGACTAGCGGGGGGGATCTCCTACAATGAGCAGTTCTTC
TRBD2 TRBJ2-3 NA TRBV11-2 CASSLRLAGPGDPTNTQYF TGTGCCAGCAGCTTACGGCTAGCGGGGCCTGGGGACCCCACGAATACGCAGTATTTT
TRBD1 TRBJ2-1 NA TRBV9 CASSVSVGTGIYNEQFF TGTGCCAGCAGCGTAAGTGTTGGGACAGGGATTTACAATGAGCAGTTCTTC
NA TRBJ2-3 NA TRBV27 CASSLGGYPTDTQYF TGTGCCAGCAGTTTAGGGGGGTATCCCACAGATACGCAGTATTTT
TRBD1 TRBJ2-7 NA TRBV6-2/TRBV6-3 CASSPNRGRYEQYF TGTGCCAGCAGTCCAAACAGGGGCCGCTACGAGCAGTACTTC
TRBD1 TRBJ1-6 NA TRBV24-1 CATSDGTVGNSPLHF TGTGCCACCAGTGATGGGACAGTCGGAAATTCACCCCTCCACTTT
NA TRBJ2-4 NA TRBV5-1 CASSSGQIAKNIQYF TGCGCCAGCAGCTCTGGACAGATCGCCAAAAACATTCAGTACTTC
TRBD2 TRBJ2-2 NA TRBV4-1 CASSRTSKANTGELFF TGCGCCAGCAGCCGGACTAGTAAGGCGAACACCGGGGAGCTGTTTTTT
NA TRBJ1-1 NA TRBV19 CASSIGSGGTEAFF TGTGCCAGTAGTATTGGCAGCGGGGGCACTGAAGCTTTCTTT
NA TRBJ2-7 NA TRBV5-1 CASSQQGGYEQYF TGCGCCAGCAGCCAACAGGGCGGCTACGAGCAGTACTTC
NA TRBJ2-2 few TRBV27 CASRAGVGELFF TGTGCCAGCCGGGCCGGGGTCGGGGAGCTGTTTTTT
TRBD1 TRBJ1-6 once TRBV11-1 CASSTTGGNSPLHF TGTGCCAGCAGCACGACAGGGGGAAATTCACCCCTCCACTTT
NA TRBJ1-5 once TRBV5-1 CASSFGSNQPQHF TGCGCCAGCAGCTTTGGCAGCAATCAGCCCCAGCATTTT
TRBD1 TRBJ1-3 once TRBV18 CASSPPGGASGNTIYF TGTGCCAGCTCACCGCCAGGGGGAGCCTCTGGAAACACCATATATTTT
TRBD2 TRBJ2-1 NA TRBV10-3 CATGGAGNEQFF TGTGCCACCGGGGGGGCCGGAAATGAGCAGTTCTTC
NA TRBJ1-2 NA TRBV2 CASSVRLNYGYTF TGTGCCAGCAGTGTTAGACTCAACTATGGCTACACCTTC
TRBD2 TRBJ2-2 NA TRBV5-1 CASRLGLEVGELFF TGCGCCAGCAGACTAGGACTAGAGGTCGGGGAGCTGTTTTTT
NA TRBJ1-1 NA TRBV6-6 CASTISPGLVNTEAFF TGTGCCAGCACCATCTCCCCAGGGTTGGTGAACACTGAAGCTTTCTTT
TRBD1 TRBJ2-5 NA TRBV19 CASSPTGVETQYF TGTGCCAGTAGTCCAACAGGGGTAGAGACCCAGTACTTC
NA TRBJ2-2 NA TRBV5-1 CASSLDTLRTGELFF TGCGCCAGCAGCTTAGACACCCTCAGGACCGGGGAGCTGTTTTTT
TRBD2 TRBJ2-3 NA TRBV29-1 CSVDPSGSTDTQYF TGCAGCGTTGATCCTAGCGGTAGCACAGATACGCAGTATTTT
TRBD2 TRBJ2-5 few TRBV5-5 CASSLEVAGGRETQYF TGTGCCAGCAGCTTGGAGGTGGCGGGGGGCCGGGAGACCCAGTACTTC